These 5 T cell receptor beta chains were sequenced from one sample in a study of blood T cell repertoires in COVID-19. Assay used: immunoSEQ multiplex PCR; TCRdb lists only in-frame clones, some missing. Of under 170,000 clones in the sample, 86% were seen once. Specimen: peripheral blood. Receptor source: a man aged 65 to 85 with acute or convalescent COVID-19.

The CDR3 nucleotides are TGTGCCAGCTCACCAGGACAGGGGGTAACAGATACGCAGTATTTT. Its translation: CASSPGQGVTDTQYF. This chain links TRBV18 with TRBJ2-3; 10 bases match TRBD1. The CDR3 loop spans 15 amino acids. CDR1 and CDR2 from the germline V gene are KGHSH and LQKENI. V lost 2 bases to trimming and J lost 3 bases; unmatched junction nucleotides: 2.

V is TRBV5-1 and J is TRBJ2-7, with a weak D call TRBD1 (6 bases). The V end lost 4 bases, the J end lost 0 bases, and 14 bases lay between the germline ends. Germline V gives CDR1 SGHRS, CDR2 YFSETQ. CDR3 length: 15 amino acids. This CDR3 reads CASSPRTDSSYEQYF. CDR3 nucleotides: TGCGCCAGCAGCCCTCGGACAGATTCCTCCTACGAGCAGTACTTC.

This rearrangement joins TRBV11-1 to TRBJ2-3; possibly TRBD1 for D (6 bases). The V and J ends lost 0 bases and 2 bases respectively, with 12 bases between them. Germline V gives CDR1 SGHAT, CDR2 FQDESV (reference sequence). This CDR3 comprises 16 residues. The CDR3 DNA sequence: TGTGCCAGCAGCTTAGCTTCCAGGGGAATCACAGATACGCAGTATTTT. Amino acid sequence: CASSLASRGITDTQYF.

This sequence joins TRBV11-2 and TRBJ1-2; TRBD1 is a possible D gene (5 bases). Trimming left V 0 bases short and J 4 bases short, with 12 bases between. This CDR3 is built from 15 residues. Germline V CDR1 and CDR2: SGHAT, FQNNGV. This CDR3 reads CASSLDGQGFYGYTF. The CDR3 coding sequence is TGTGCCAGCAGCTTAGATGGGCAGGGTTTCTATGGCTACACCTTC.

J is TRBJ1-5 and V is TRBV5-1; the D is unclear. Trimming pared 0 bases from V and 1 base from J, leaving 8 bases between. The CDR3 is 15 residues long. CDR1 and CDR2 from the germline V gene are SGHRS and YFSETQ. The CDR3 bases are TGCGCCAGCAGCTTGGAAGGGAGCAGCAATCAGCCCCAGCATTTT. Its translation is CASSLEGSSNQPQHF.